This T cell receptor beta chain came from a study of shared clonotypes between healthy human individuals. CD8 cells classed as naive were CD45RO-negative and positively selected for CCR7, excluding terminally differentiated effector memory CD45RA+ cells. This CDR3 is built from 17 residues. J lost 10 bases, V lost 1 base, and 17 bases had no gene match. The germline gives CDR1 WNHNN, CDR2 SYGVQD (reference sequence). This table comes from immunoSEQ multiplex PCR, and its TCRdb copy is limited to in-frame clones, with some not included. Found here are over 2 million clones, about 95% of them singletons; the top ten hold about 1.1%.

The receptor was isolated from a young man in good health. The J gene is TRBJ2-3, the V gene TRBV10-1, with 7 bases matching TRBD2. The specimen was naive CD8+ T cells sorted from blood. This CDR3 reads CASSEYASGLNRYAQYF. DNA of the CDR3: TGCGCCAGCAGTGAGTACGCTAGCGGACTAAACAGATACGCGCAGTATTTT.